Below, 21 T cell receptor beta chains from the same sample are listed, as sequenced in a study of tumour-infiltrating T cells in Burkitt lymphoma. The repertoire was sequenced with immunoSEQ multiplex PCR; TCRdb's copy has only in-frame clones and lacks some. Of 11,000 to 15,000 clones in the sample, approximately 28% were seen once. Sequencing used tumor tissue. The receptors were sampled from a human donor with diffuse large B-cell lymphoma.

Only a few counts were recorded for this clone. This chain joins TRBV5-4 and TRBJ2-3; a weak D match, TRBD1 (7 bases). Germline V lookup: CDR1 SGHNT, CDR2 YYREEE (reference sequence). V lost 5 bases and J lost 6, with 19 bases in between. The CDR3 is 15 amino acids. This CDR3 is CASRRDRGHMDTQYF. For the CDR3, the DNA is TGTGCCAGCAGGCGGGACAGAGGGCACATGGATACGCAGTATTTT.

The J gene is TRBJ2-7, the V gene TRBV5-1; TRBD1 agrees at 8 bases. Germline CDR1 is SGHRS and CDR2 is YFSETQ. The CDR3 spans 14 residues. Trimming cost V 3 bases and J 4 bases; bases outside gene matches: 6. This CDR3 is CASSSDRVEYEQYF. CDR3 nucleotide sequence: TGCGCCAGCAGCTCGGACAGGGTCGAATACGAGCAGTACTTC.

This rearrangement joins TRBV29-1 to TRBJ2-7; D gene ambiguous. The length of the CDR3 is 13 residues. Germline loops: CDR1 SQVTM, CDR2 ANQGSEA. Deletions cut 4 bases from V and 2 bases from J, with 12 bases between. CDR3 sequence: CSVGDLDTYEQYF. The CDR3 DNA sequence: TGCAGCGTTGGTGACCTCGACACCTACGAGCAGTACTTC.

This chain joins TRBV4-2 and TRBJ2-2; 12 positions match TRBD2. The CDR3 is 17 residues long. Germline trimming cut 0 bases from V and 5 bases from J; bases unmatched to any gene: 4. Germline V gene data show CDR1 as LGHNA and CDR2 as YNFKEQ. This chain's CDR3 is CASSQEPLAGGTGELFF. The CDR3, as DNA: TGTGCCAGCAGCCAAGAACCCCTAGCGGGAGGGACCGGGGAGCTGTTTTTT.

This clone has just a few counts. The chain uses TRBV13 and TRBJ2-5, with D possibly TRBD1 on 6 matching bases. Trimming left V 1 base short and J 0 bases short, with 9 bases between. The CDR3 runs to 15 residues. Germline V gene data show CDR1 as PRHDT and CDR2 as FYEKMQ (reference sequence). The CDR3 region is CASSLEGTNQETQYF. CDR3 sequence (DNA): TGTGCCAGCAGCTTAGAAGGGACAAACCAAGAGACCCAGTACTTC.

The chain recombines TRBV7-9 with TRBJ2-7; 7 bases match TRBD2. Germline loops: CDR1 SEHNR, CDR2 FQNEAQ (reference sequence). The CDR3 spans 17 residues. Losses at the gene ends were 5 bases for V and 7 bases for J; bases not matched to a gene: 20. CDR3 loop: CASSLGVSGGVLGEQYF. Here the CDR3 DNA reads TGTGCCAGCAGCCTGGGGGTCTCGGGAGGCGTATTGGGGGAGCAGTACTTC.

The count of this clone is one. V and J are TRBV10-2 and TRBJ1-1; D call uncertain. Trimming took off 4 bases at V and 1 base at J, with 7 bases between the two ends. This CDR3 spans 13 amino acids. The germline gives CDR1 WSHSY, CDR2 SAAADI. The CDR3 sequence: CASSGGRNTEAFF. Here the CDR3 DNA reads TGCGCCAGCAGTGGAGGGAGGAACACTGAAGCTTTCTTT.

A few counts support this clone. The rearrangement links TRBV5-1 to TRBJ2-7, with 11 positions matching TRBD2. Germline-derived CDR1 and CDR2 are SGHRS and YFSETQ. J was trimmed by 3 bases and V by 0 bases; bases with no gene match: 5. This CDR3 has 16 residues. The chain's CDR3 is CASSLALAGGYYEQYF. The CDR3 DNA is TGCGCCAGCAGCTTGGCCCTAGCGGGGGGCTACTACGAGCAGTACTTC.

In this sample, this clone turned up once. The chain uses TRBV15 and TRBJ2-1; 7 nucleotides line up with TRBD1. The J segment lost 5 bases and the V segment lost 5 bases, leaving 9 bases of the junction unmatched. CDR1 is LNHNV and CDR2 is YYDKDF in the germline V gene (reference sequence). There are 15 residues in the CDR3. CDR3 nucleotides: TGTGCCACCAGCGACAGGGCCCAAGGTAACAATGAGCAGTTCTTC. Protein: CATSDRAQGNNEQFF.

The V call is TRBV28, the J call TRBJ1-1; D remains ambiguous. The V end lost 6 bases, the J end lost 8 bases, and 13 bases lay between the germline ends. CDR3 length: 12 amino acids. Germline assignment: CDR1 MDHEN and CDR2 SYDVKM. The CDR3 region has the DNA TGTGCCAGCAGCCCATACCGATTCGAAGCTTTCTTT. Encoded protein: CASSPYRFEAFF.

V usage is TRBV30 and J usage is TRBJ2-7, with 9 bases matching TRBD1. Germline loops: CDR1 GTSNPN, CDR2 SVGIG (reference sequence). V shed 0 bases, J shed 4 bases, and the junction held 7 bases outside the gene matches. The CDR3 totals 15 residues. The CDR3 reads CAWSVRGQGWYEQYF. The DNA for the CDR3 is TGTGCCTGGAGTGTACGGGGACAGGGTTGGTACGAGCAGTACTTC.

As DNA, the CDR3 is TGTGCCAGCAGCTTAGGACTAGTTCCAGATACGCAGTATTTT. Its translation: CASSLGLVPDTQYF. The rearrangement uses TRBV7-6 and TRBJ2-3; perhaps TRBD2 as D (6 bases). V was pared by 1 base and J by 4 bases, with 9 bases between. In germline, CDR1 is SGHVS, CDR2 FNYEAQ. This CDR3 is 14 amino acids long.

The sample holds a few counts of this clone. The chain joins TRBV27 to TRBJ2-7; the match to TRBD2 covers 9 bases. The CDR3 has 17 residues. Germline assignment: CDR1 MNHEY and CDR2 SMNVEV (reference sequence). Trimming removed 5 bases from V and 5 bases from J; junction bases left unmatched: 16. In DNA, the CDR3 is TGTGCCAGCAGTCCAAGGCTCGGCGGGAGGGCTTTGAACGAGCAGTACTTC. Its protein is CASSPRLGGRALNEQYF.

The chain is built from TRBV28 and TRBJ2-3; D is unresolved. Trimming removed 10 bases at V and 3 bases at J, with 11 bases between. This CDR3 region has 12 residues. CDR1 and CDR2 (germline): MDHEN, SYDVKM. CDR3: CATTMTTDTQYF. The CDR3 region has the DNA TGTGCCACCACAATGACTACAGATACGCAGTATTTT.

CDR3 protein: CASSSGLAETDTQYF. In DNA form, the CDR3 reads TGTGCCAGCAGCTCGGGACTAGCGGAGACAGATACGCAGTATTTT. This sequence joins TRBV7-6 and TRBJ2-3; 11 nucleotides line up with TRBD2. V shed 4 bases, J shed 3 bases, and the junction held 3 bases outside the gene matches. The CDR3 is 15 amino acids. Looked up from germline, CDR1 is SGHVS and CDR2 is FNYEAQ.

CDR3 in DNA: TGTGCCAGCAGCTTGGTGGCTAGCGGGAGGGAGACAGATACGCAGTATTTT. This codes for CASSLVASGRETDTQYF. V usage is TRBV5-6 and J usage is TRBJ2-3, with 12 positions matching TRBD2. This CDR3 region has 17 residues. Germline loops: CDR1 SGHDT, CDR2 YYEEEE. The ends lost 0 bases at V and 3 bases at J; junction bases unmatched: 5.

Relative to its sample, this clone is medium-sized (0.01 to 0.1%). V usage is TRBV27 and J usage is TRBJ1-5, with 7 bases matching TRBD1. The CDR3 contains 17 residues. Germline V lookup: CDR1 MNHEY, CDR2 SMNVEV (reference sequence). V shed 6 bases and J 0 bases; nucleotides not matched to a gene: 11. CDR3 sequence: CASRRGPGKYSNQPQHF. Here the CDR3 DNA reads TGTGCCAGCAGAAGGGGGCCCGGAAAATATAGCAATCAGCCCCAGCATTTT.

This chain uses TRBV2 with TRBJ2-5, with 9 nucleotides matching TRBD1. J lost 2 bases, V lost 5 bases, and 6 bases had no gene match. The CDR3 loop spans 15 amino acids. CDR1 is SNHLY and CDR2 is FYNNEI in the germline V gene. The CDR3 is CASSRQGGLQETQYF. DNA of the CDR3: TGTGCCAGCAGTAGACAGGGGGGGCTACAAGAGACCCAGTACTTC.

This chain links TRBV19 with TRBJ1-1; D is undetermined. The germline gives CDR1 LNHDA, CDR2 SQIVND (reference sequence). The CDR3 is 15 residues long. V was trimmed by 5 bases and J by 4 bases, leaving 17 bases between them. The CDR3 loop is CASSDVPGGSTEAFF. In nucleotides, the CDR3 is TGTGCCAGTAGTGACGTCCCGGGCGGGAGCACTGAAGCTTTCTTT.

Only a few counts were recorded for this clone. The J gene is TRBJ2-5, the V gene TRBV7-3; TRBD2 matches at 7 bases. The CDR3 sequence is 14 residues long. V dropped 2 bases and J dropped 4; count of bases not matched to a gene: 4. Germline V gene lookup returns CDR1 SGHTA and CDR2 FQGTGA. CDR3 residues: CASSLAGAGETQYF. CDR3 in DNA: TGTGCCAGCAGCTTAGCGGGAGCCGGAGAGACCCAGTACTTC.

The chain uses TRBV18 and TRBJ2-7, with a tentative D call TRBD2 (5 bases). Trimming stripped 2 bases from V and 5 bases from J, with 13 bases between. The CDR3 runs to 14 residues. In germline, CDR1 is KGHSH, CDR2 LQKENI. In nucleotides, the CDR3 is TGTGCCAGCTCACCAAGAGGGCAGTCGGACGAGCAGTACTTC. It translates to CASSPRGQSDEQYF.